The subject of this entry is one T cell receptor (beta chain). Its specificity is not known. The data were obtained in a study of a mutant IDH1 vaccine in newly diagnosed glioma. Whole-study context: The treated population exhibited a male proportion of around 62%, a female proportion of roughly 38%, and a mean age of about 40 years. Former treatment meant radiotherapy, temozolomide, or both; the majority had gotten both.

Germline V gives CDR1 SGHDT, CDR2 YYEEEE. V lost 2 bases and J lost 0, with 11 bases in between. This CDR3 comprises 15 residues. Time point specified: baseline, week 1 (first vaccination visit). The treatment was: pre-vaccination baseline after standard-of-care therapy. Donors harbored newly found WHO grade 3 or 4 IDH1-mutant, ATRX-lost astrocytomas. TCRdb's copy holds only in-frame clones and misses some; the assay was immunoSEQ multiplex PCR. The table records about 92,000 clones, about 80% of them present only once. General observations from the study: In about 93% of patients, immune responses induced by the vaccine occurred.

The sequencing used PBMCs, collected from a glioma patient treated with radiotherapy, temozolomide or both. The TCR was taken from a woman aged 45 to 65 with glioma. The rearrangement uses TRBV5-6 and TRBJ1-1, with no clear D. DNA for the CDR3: TGTGCCAGCAGCTTCCTGGACCGCCTGAACACTGAAGCTTTCTTT. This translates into CASSFLDRLNTEAFF.